This is a list of T cell receptor beta chains from one sample in a study of blood T cell repertoires in COVID-19. Assay: immunoSEQ multiplex PCR; the TCRdb copy retains only in-frame clones and omits some. The sample contains about 220,000 clones, 85% of which appear only once. Sequencing used peripheral blood. The receptors shown here come from a woman in her seventies with COVID-19, enrolled during active disease. CDR3s include the opening cysteine and the closing phenylalanine or tryptophan. The order of the fields is CDR3 DNA, CDR3 protein, V gene, J gene, clone size, D gene, CDR3 length. D genes are given only for firm matches. Expanded clones are given a class, and other clones once, few, many or no size at all.

cdr3_nt: TGTGCCAGCAGCGCCCCCGTCTCCTTGGGCTACACCTTC
cdr3_aa: CASSAPVSLGYTF
v_call: TRBV9
j_call: TRBJ1-2
clone_size: NA
d_call: NA
cdr3_length: 13

cdr3_nt: TGTGCCAGCAGTTTAGACAGGGGAACTGAAGCTTTCTTT
cdr3_aa: CASSLDRGTEAFF
v_call: TRBV27
j_call: TRBJ1-1
clone_size: NA
d_call: TRBD1
cdr3_length: 13

cdr3_nt: TGTGCCAGCAGCTCCACATCCTCTGGAAACACCATATATTTT
cdr3_aa: CASSSTSSGNTIYF
v_call: TRBV11-2
j_call: TRBJ1-3
clone_size: few
d_call: NA
cdr3_length: 14

cdr3_nt: TGTGCCGGCCTCGTTGAGGGAGGGGGAAGCGCTTTCTTT
cdr3_aa: CAGLVEGGGSAFF
v_call: TRBV6-5
j_call: TRBJ1-1
clone_size: NA
d_call: NA
cdr3_length: 13

cdr3_nt: TGTGCCAGCAGTCAGAAATCCGGGACAGGGGGCGACTATGGCTACACCTTC
cdr3_aa: CASSQKSGTGGDYGYTF
v_call: TRBV7-3
j_call: TRBJ1-2
clone_size: NA
d_call: TRBD1
cdr3_length: 17

cdr3_nt: TGCAGCGTTGATGTTTGGGACAGGGGCTATAGTGAGCAGTTCTTC
cdr3_aa: CSVDVWDRGYSEQFF
v_call: TRBV29-1
j_call: TRBJ2-1
clone_size: NA
d_call: TRBD1
cdr3_length: 15

cdr3_nt: TGTGCCAGCAGCTTACAGGGGGCGTGGGGCTACACCTTC
cdr3_aa: CASSLQGAWGYTF
v_call: TRBV5-6
j_call: TRBJ1-2
clone_size: NA
d_call: TRBD1
cdr3_length: 13

cdr3_nt: TGTGCCAGCAGCCCGAGACGAGAGGACACTGAAGCTTTCTTT
cdr3_aa: CASSPRREDTEAFF
v_call: TRBV7-6
j_call: TRBJ1-1
clone_size: NA
d_call: NA
cdr3_length: 14

cdr3_nt: TGTGCCAGCAGCTCTTCTGGACAGGGTAACTATGGCTACACCTTC
cdr3_aa: CASSSSGQGNYGYTF
v_call: TRBV5-4
j_call: TRBJ1-2
clone_size: NA
d_call: TRBD1
cdr3_length: 15

cdr3_nt: TGTGCCAGCAGCCTAAGTAGTGGTCTCAAGTACACTGAAGCTTTCTTT
cdr3_aa: CASSLSSGLKYTEAFF
v_call: TRBV7-2
j_call: TRBJ1-1
clone_size: NA
d_call: NA
cdr3_length: 16

cdr3_nt: TGTGCCAGCTCACCTCAGACAGCGAACATAAACTATGGCTACACCTTC
cdr3_aa: CASSPQTANINYGYTF
v_call: TRBV18
j_call: TRBJ1-2
clone_size: once
d_call: NA
cdr3_length: 16

cdr3_nt: TGTGCCAGCAGCCAAGCCCTCGGGGGGGGGAACACTGAAGCTTTCTTT
cdr3_aa: CASSQALGGGNTEAFF
v_call: TRBV3-1/TRBV3-2
j_call: TRBJ1-1
clone_size: NA
d_call: NA
cdr3_length: 16

cdr3_nt: TGCGCCAGCAGTCCAGACAGATCCTACTCTGGAAACACCATATATTTT
cdr3_aa: CASSPDRSYSGNTIYF
v_call: TRBV4-1
j_call: TRBJ1-3
clone_size: NA
d_call: NA
cdr3_length: 16

cdr3_nt: TGTGCCAGCAGCGCCGGGGGGCCACAAGAGACCCAGTACTTC
cdr3_aa: CASSAGGPQETQYF
v_call: TRBV9
j_call: TRBJ2-5
clone_size: NA
d_call: NA
cdr3_length: 14

cdr3_nt: TGTGCCAGTAGTCCGCAGACGACAGGGCCGGGTGAAAAACTGTTTTTT
cdr3_aa: CASSPQTTGPGEKLFF
v_call: TRBV19
j_call: TRBJ1-4
clone_size: NA
d_call: TRBD1
cdr3_length: 16

cdr3_nt: TGTGCCAGCAGCTCGCCGGGACTAGAGACCTACGAGCAGTACTTC
cdr3_aa: CASSSPGLETYEQYF
v_call: TRBV5-4
j_call: TRBJ2-7
clone_size: NA
d_call: TRBD2
cdr3_length: 15

cdr3_nt: TGTGCCTGGAGTAGACAGGGAAACACTGAAGCTTTCTTT
cdr3_aa: CAWSRQGNTEAFF
v_call: TRBV30
j_call: TRBJ1-1
clone_size: NA
d_call: TRBD1
cdr3_length: 13

cdr3_nt: TGTGCCAGCAGCTTAGGCCGGGGACAGTTGAACACTGAAGCTTTCTTT
cdr3_aa: CASSLGRGQLNTEAFF
v_call: TRBV11-3
j_call: TRBJ1-1
clone_size: NA
d_call: TRBD1
cdr3_length: 16